The next 13 T cell receptor beta chains were all read from a single sample in a study of molecular identifiers for immune sequencing clone quantification. TCRdb reprocessed the PCR reads via MiXCR and lists one record per CDR3 protein. Here the sample spans hundreds of thousands of distinct CDR3 sequences, 25% being singletons. Sample: naive CD8+ T cells from blood, with Jurkat cell RNA spiked in. Subset indicated: FACS-sorted CD8+CD4-CCR7+CD45RA+ naive T cells. The receptor set was obtained from a human donor in good health. Some libraries in this study had Jurkat cell RNA spiked in.

The V call is TRBV6-5, the J call TRBJ2-7, with D maybe TRBD1 (6 bases). The CDR3 has 14 amino acids. Trimming removed 1 base at V and 6 bases at J, with 13 bases between. Germline V gene data show CDR1 as MNHEY and CDR2 as SVGAGI. The CDR3 DNA is TGTGCCAGCAGTTACTATGGGGGCGCGGCCGAGCAGTACTTC. Its protein is CASSYYGGAAEQYF.

A word on this clonotype: A much larger clone differs by one base, so this may be a read error. This sequence joins TRBV7-9 and TRBJ2-2, with D unclear. V lost 4 bases and J lost 2, with 14 bases in between. The V gene's germline CDR1 is SEHNR and CDR2 FQNEAQ (reference sequence). There are 16 residues in the CDR3. The CDR3, as DNA: TGTGCCAGCAGCTCCAACAGAAATCCTAACACCGGGGAGCTGTTTTTT. Its translation: CASSSNRNPNTGELFF.

This clonotype was counted at least ten times. The rearrangement joins TRBV5-6 to TRBJ1-1, with D unresolved. Germline values: CDR1 SGHDT, CDR2 YYEEEE. V lost 0 bases, J lost 6 bases, and 12 bases lay in between. This CDR3 has 14 amino acids. The CDR3 loop reads CASSLGGGKSEAFF. The CDR3 bases are TGTGCCAGCAGCTTGGGTGGAGGGAAGTCTGAAGCTTTCTTT.

This clonotype was seen ten or more times. J is TRBJ1-1 and V is TRBV12-3 or TRBV12-4; a weak D match, TRBD1 (6 bases). This CDR3 is 11 amino acids long. V shed 7 bases and J shed 6 bases, with 9 bases lying between them. The CDR3 sequence: CASIQGSEAFF. The CDR3 nucleotides are TGTGCCAGCATCCAGGGGTCTGAAGCTTTCTTT.

The gene calls are TRBV20-1 and TRBJ1-5; possibly TRBD1 for D (5 bases). The CDR3 is 15 residues long. Germline V CDR1 and CDR2: DFQATT, SNEGSKA (reference sequence). The germline V and J ends were trimmed by 1 base and 0 bases, with 10 bases remaining between them. In DNA form, the CDR3 reads TGCAGTGCTAGAGGGGGGAGGGATAGCAATCAGCCCCAGCATTTT. Protein sequence: CSARGGRDSNQPQHF.

This clonotype was recorded at least ten times. This rearrangement joins TRBV19 to TRBJ2-1; tentatively, D is TRBD2 (5 bases). The CDR3 spans 13 residues. The ends were cut back, 4 bases at V and 6 bases at J, with 10 bases in the middle. Germline-derived CDR1 and CDR2 are LNHDA and SQIVND (reference sequence). DNA for the CDR3: TGTGCCAGTAGTAAGACTATCCCCAATGAGCAGTTCTTC. Protein sequence: CASSKTIPNEQFF. The full variable domain, in which reference TRBV19 and TRBJ2-1 provide the parts outside the CDR3, is DGGITQSPKYLFRKEGQNVTLSCEQNLNHDAMYWYRQDPGQGLRLIYYSQIVNDFQKGDIAEGYSVSREKKESFPLTVTSAQKNPTAFYLCASSKTIPNEQFFGPGTRLTVL.

The sample holds many counts of this clonotype. The CDR3, as DNA: TGTGCCAGCAGCCCGGGACTCTCCTACGAGCAGTACTTC. Protein sequence: CASSPGLSYEQYF. The chain links TRBV7-9 to TRBJ2-7, with D possibly being TRBD2 (6 bases). This CDR3 comprises 13 residues. V lost 5 bases and J 0 bases, leaving 8 bases between the germline ends. Germline CDR1 is SEHNR and CDR2 is FQNEAQ (reference sequence).

At least ten counts were recorded for this clonotype. This chain connects TRBV20-1 to TRBJ2-7, with 12 bases identical to TRBD2. The junction had 12 bases not matched to a gene; V was cut back by 0 bases and J by 3 bases. This CDR3 is built from 18 residues. Germline V gene lookup returns CDR1 DFQATT and CDR2 SNEGSKA (reference sequence). The CDR3 sequence: CSARDLSPGLAGYYEQYF. In DNA form, the CDR3 reads TGCAGTGCTAGAGATCTTTCGCCCGGACTAGCGGGATACTACGAGCAGTACTTC.

On this clonotype itself: A much more abundant neighbour one base away suggests this may be a read error. The CDR3 region is CASSLRTQGGDTQYF. The CDR3 DNA follows: TGCGCCAGCAGCTTGAGGACGCAGGGGGGGGATACGCAGTATTTT. This chain connects TRBV5-1 to TRBJ2-3, with D perhaps matching TRBD1 or TRBD2 (7 bases each). V lost 1 base and J 6 bases, leaving 15 bases between the germline ends. From germline, CDR1 is SGHRS and CDR2 YFSETQ. This CDR3 region has 15 residues.

V is TRBV9 and J is TRBJ2-6; D might be TRBD1 (5 bases). In germline, CDR1 is SGDLS, CDR2 YYNGEE. The CDR3 totals 18 residues. V was trimmed by 0 bases and J by 0 bases, leaving 13 bases between them. The CDR3 is CASSVEAGLSSGANVLTF. The CDR3, as DNA: TGTGCCAGCAGCGTAGAGGCAGGGTTAAGCTCTGGGGCCAACGTCCTGACTTTC.

In its sample, this clonotype was seen a few times. The V and J genes are TRBV25-1 and TRBJ2-5, with D possibly TRBD1 on 5 matching bases. In germline, CDR1 is MGHDK, CDR2 SYGVNS. The CDR3 loop spans 15 amino acids. Deletions cut 3 bases from V and 4 bases from J, with 15 bases between. The CDR3 nucleotides are TGTGCCAGCAGTGATTGGTCAGGGATAGGAGAGACCCAGTACTTC. Residues: CASSDWSGIGETQYF. Looking up the rest from reference TRBV25-1 and TRBJ2-5 gives the full variable domain: EADIYQTPRYLVIGTGKKITLECSQTMGHDKMYWYQQDPGMELHLIHYSYGVNSTEKGDLSSESTVSRIRTEHFPLTLESARPSHTSQYLCASSDWSGIGETQYFGPGTRLLVL.

This clonotype was found a few times. The chain recombines TRBV28 with TRBJ1-6, with no clear D. The CDR3 extends over 15 amino acids. V dropped 3 bases and J dropped 4 bases, with 10 bases sitting between them. Germline V CDR1 and CDR2: MDHEN, SYDVKM. CDR3 bases: TGTGCCAGCAGTTTCCGGCCGGTTTATAATTCACCCCTCCACTTT. Translation: CASSFRPVYNSPLHF.

This clonotype was observed a handful of times. The J gene is TRBJ1-1, the V gene TRBV7-9; D gene ambiguous. CDR1 is SEHNR and CDR2 is FQNEAQ in the germline V gene (reference sequence). V lost 6 bases to trimming and J lost 4 bases, with 27 bases between them. This CDR3 is built from 18 residues. DNA for the CDR3: TGTGCCAGCAGAGACCCCCCAATGGTGGGTAGAGAGGTCACTGAAGCTTTCTTT. Amino acid sequence: CASRDPPMVGREVTEAFF.